This T cell receptor (beta chain) was profiled in a study of T cell responses to AZD1222 COVID-19 vaccine. V dropped 4 bases and J dropped 1 base, with 11 bases sitting between them. This CDR3 has 14 amino acids. Germline CDR1 SGHRS, CDR2 YFSETQ. To note about this clone: Antigen specificity is unknown.

TCRdb's table, derived via immunoSEQ multiplex PCR, lists solely in-frame clones and lacks some. The table records 95,000 to 110,000 clones, about 93% of them present only once. Study-wide findings and caveats: Nearly half of spike-specific TCRs reportedly target variant regions that are unmutated in the B.1.351 and B.1.1.7 variants.

The material sequenced was peripheral blood, taken 28 days after the second AZD1222 dose. The receptor was isolated from an adult who received the AZD1222 COVID-19 vaccine. The rearrangement links TRBV5-1 to TRBJ1-1, with D possibly being TRBD1 (5 bases). DNA for the CDR3: TGCGCCAGCAGCCCGTCGGGGGAGAACACTGAAGCTTTCTTT. Translation: CASSPSGENTEAFF.